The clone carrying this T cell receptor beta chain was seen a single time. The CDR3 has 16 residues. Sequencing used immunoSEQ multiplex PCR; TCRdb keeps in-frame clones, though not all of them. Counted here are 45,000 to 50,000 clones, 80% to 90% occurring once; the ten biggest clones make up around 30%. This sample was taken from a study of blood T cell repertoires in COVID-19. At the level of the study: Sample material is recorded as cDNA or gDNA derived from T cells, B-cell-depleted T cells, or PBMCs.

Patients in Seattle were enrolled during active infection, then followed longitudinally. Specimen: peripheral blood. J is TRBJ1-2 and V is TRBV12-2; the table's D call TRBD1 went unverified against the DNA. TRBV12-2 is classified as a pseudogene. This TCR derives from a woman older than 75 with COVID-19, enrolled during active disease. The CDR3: CASRLEQGPVRYGYTF. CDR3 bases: TGTGCAAGTCGCTTAGAGCAGGGGCCCGTTAGGTATGGCTACACCTTC.